Below are 22 T cell receptor beta chains sequenced from a single sample in a study of cytomegalovirus exposure and HLA in healthy donors. The PCR had 60 Vbeta and 13 Jbeta primers. Profiled with immunoSEQ multiplex PCR; TCRdb holds only in-frame clones, not every one. Found here are some 120,000 clones, 65% to 80% of them singletons; the top ten hold around 4%. The sample consisted of PBMCs. The source of these receptors is a human donor in good health.

The chain combines TRBV4-2 with TRBJ2-7, with 8 bases that match TRBD2. After removal of 3 bases from V and 4 bases from J, the junction contained 8 bases not matched to a gene. Germline-derived CDR1 and CDR2 are LGHNA and YNFKEQ. The CDR3 runs 15 residues. The CDR3 DNA sequence: TGTGCCAGCAGCCAGTCGAGCGGGAGAATATACGAGCAGTACTTC. Translating it yields CASSQSSGRIYEQYF.

The chain joins TRBV7-8 to TRBJ2-1; D possibly corresponds to TRBD2 (5 bases). The ends were cut back, 4 bases at V and 3 bases at J, with 22 bases in the middle. There are 18 residues in the CDR3. The germline V gene encodes CDR1 SGHVS and CDR2 FQNEAQ. The CDR3 spells CASSWPGVGGRSYNEQFF. DNA for the CDR3: TGTGCCAGCAGCTGGCCCGGGGTGGGCGGCCGCAGCTACAATGAGCAGTTCTTC.

The chain recombines TRBV11-3 with TRBJ2-3, with D tentatively TRBD2 (5 bases). With 5 bases removed from V and 5 bases from J, the gap between germline ends came to 17 bases. Germline V gives CDR1 SGHNT, CDR2 YENEEA. This CDR3 has 15 residues. In DNA form, the CDR3 reads TGTGCCAGCAGCCGGGGATCCGGCGCGGTAGATACGCAGTATTTT. Translated: CASSRGSGAVDTQYF.

This rearrangement joins TRBV6-1 to TRBJ1-2; perhaps TRBD1 as D (6 bases). CDR1 is MNHNS and CDR2 is SASEGT in the germline V gene. There are 15 residues in the CDR3. V shed 7 bases and J shed 3 bases, with 18 bases lying between them. The CDR3 sequence is CASTSGGGGDYGYTF. The CDR3 nucleotides are TGTGCCAGCACTTCCGGAGGGGGGGGCGACTATGGCTACACCTTC.

The chain joins TRBV29-1 to TRBJ1-1; TRBD1 might be the D (6 bases). Deletions cut 6 bases from V and 6 bases from J, with 14 bases between. This CDR3 has 12 residues. Germline CDR1 SQVTM, CDR2 ANQGSEA. The CDR3 DNA reads TGCAGCGTCGCCGTGAGGACAGCTGAAGCTTTCTTT. Amino acid sequence: CSVAVRTAEAFF.

V gene TRBV5-1 combines with J gene TRBJ2-1, with 7 positions matching TRBD2. Per germline, CDR1 SGHRS and CDR2 YFSETQ. This CDR3 comprises 16 residues. The junction had 7 bases not matched to a gene; V was cut back by 2 bases and J by 2 bases. The CDR3 region is CASSFGSSGAYNEQFF. As DNA, the CDR3 is TGCGCCAGCAGCTTTGGGTCTAGCGGAGCCTACAATGAGCAGTTCTTC.

The genes are TRBV6-5 and TRBJ2-7; D is possibly TRBD1 (8 bases). With 0 bases removed from V and 1 base from J, the gap between germline ends came to 13 bases. The CDR3 spans 16 residues. CDR1 and CDR2 from the germline V gene are MNHEY and SVGAGI. The CDR3 DNA reads as TGTGCCAGCAGTTACTCCCAACAGGGGGGGTCCTACGAGCAGTACTTC. It encodes CASSYSQQGGSYEQYF.

This chain links TRBV14 with TRBJ1-1, with D possibly being TRBD1 (5 bases). V lost 1 base and J 6 bases, leaving 9 bases between the germline ends. In germline, CDR1 is SGHDN, CDR2 FVKESK. CDR3 length equals 13 residues. The CDR3 protein is CASSQGRVPEAFF. CDR3 nucleotides: TGTGCCAGCAGCCAAGGCAGGGTCCCTGAAGCTTTCTTT.

This chain uses TRBV4-2 with TRBJ2-7; 10 bases match TRBD1. From germline, CDR1 is LGHNA and CDR2 YNFKEQ. V dropped 1 base and J dropped 4; count of bases not matched to a gene: 4. This CDR3 contains 15 residues. CDR3 amino acids: CASSQAGTGVYEQYF. The CDR3 DNA reads TGTGCCAGCAGCCAAGCCGGGACAGGGGTATACGAGCAGTACTTC.

The chain uses TRBV6-5 and TRBJ1-4, with D possibly matching TRBD1 (6 bases). V dropped 8 bases and J dropped 8 bases, with 18 bases sitting between them. CDR1 MNHEY and CDR2 SVGAGI come from the germline V gene. The CDR3 has 14 amino acids. CDR3 region: CASGLQGVGEKLFF. For the CDR3, the DNA is TGTGCCAGCGGGTTACAGGGTGTGGGGGAAAAACTGTTTTTT.

V usage is TRBV28 and J usage is TRBJ2-7; D is perhaps TRBD1 (6 bases). Trimming removed 7 bases from V and 6 bases from J, with 25 bases in between. The CDR3 is made up of 16 amino acids. Germline assignment: CDR1 MDHEN and CDR2 SYDVKM. The CDR3 DNA is TGTGCCAGCATTAGGGCAGGGGCAGGTTTGGTCGGCGAGCAGTACTTC. It is translated as CASIRAGAGLVGEQYF.

The chain carries TRBV19 and TRBJ1-5; TRBD1 matches at 7 bases. CDR3 length: 15 amino acids. The V gene end was trimmed by 1 base and the J gene end by 7 bases; junction bases not matched to a gene: 7. Germline loops: CDR1 LNHDA, CDR2 SQIVND (reference sequence). The CDR3 region has the DNA TGTGCCAGTAGTATAGTAGCAGGGGGGAGGCAGCCCCAGCATTTT. This encodes CASSIVAGGRQPQHF.

V is TRBV5-8 and J is TRBJ1-1, with 7 bases lining up with TRBD1. The V and J ends lost 4 bases and 6 bases, in that order; junction bases with no gene match: 9. The V gene's germline CDR1 is SGHTS and CDR2 YDEGEE. CDR3 length: 14 amino acids. CDR3 in DNA: TGTGCCAGCAGCGGCGGACAGGTTGCCGCTGAAGCTTTCTTT. Translation gives CASSGGQVAAEAFF.

The chain combines TRBV18 with TRBJ1-1; D ambiguous. V was cut by 5 bases and J by 1 base, with 17 bases left in between. The CDR3 is made up of 16 amino acids. Germline V gene data show CDR1 as KGHSH and CDR2 as LQKENI. The CDR3 reads CASSSPRVDGNTEAFF. CDR3 DNA: TGTGCCAGCTCATCCCCGAGGGTAGACGGGAACACTGAAGCTTTCTTT.

V is TRBV2 and J is TRBJ2-1; D unresolved. Germline V gene lookup returns CDR1 SNHLY and CDR2 FYNNEI. CDR3 length: 12 residues. Trimming removed 6 bases at V and 4 bases at J, with 7 bases between. The CDR3 loop reads CASSRDYNEQFF. CDR3 sequence (DNA): TGTGCCAGCAGCCGAGATTACAATGAGCAGTTCTTC.

This chain connects TRBV10-3 to TRBJ2-1; D unresolved. The V gene lost 0 bases and the J gene lost 7 bases, with 10 bases spanning the gap. The germline gives CDR1 ENHRY, CDR2 SYGVKD. CDR3 length equals 14 residues. CDR3 nucleotide sequence: TGTGCCATCAGTGAGTCTACCGAGAGGAATGAGCAGTTCTTC. Protein product: CAISESTERNEQFF.

The chain combines TRBV28 with TRBJ2-6; D may be TRBD2 (7 bases). Trimming cost V 6 bases and J 5 bases, with 17 bases left between them. This CDR3 is built from 16 residues. Germline V gene sequence: CDR1 MDHEN, CDR2 SYDVKM. The CDR3 protein is CASSPGGAIRANVLTF. The CDR3 coding sequence is TGTGCCAGCAGCCCTGGGGGGGCGATAAGGGCCAACGTCCTGACTTTC.

The rearrangement uses TRBV6-1 and TRBJ1-5; 8 bases match TRBD1. V shed 1 base and J 3 bases; nucleotides not matched to a gene: 5. Germline lookup yields CDR1 MNHNS and CDR2 SASEGT. There are 16 residues in the CDR3. The CDR3 loop reads CASSEDGTGYNQPQHF. DNA for the CDR3: TGTGCCAGCAGTGAAGATGGGACAGGTTACAATCAGCCCCAGCATTTT.

The V and J genes are TRBV29-1 and TRBJ2-3, with TRBD2 matching 8 bases. V gave up 3 bases and J gave up 1 base; unmatched junction bases: 6. Per germline, CDR1 SQVTM and CDR2 ANQGSEA. The CDR3 covers 15 residues. The CDR3 sequence is CSVDLTSGGTDTQYF. As DNA, the CDR3 is TGCAGCGTTGATTTAACTAGCGGAGGCACAGATACGCAGTATTTT.

A note on this clone: Other DNA sequences from this sample encode an identical CDR3 as well. The chain couples TRBV5-4 to TRBJ1-1; 7 positions match TRBD1. This CDR3 has 15 amino acids. Germline assignment: CDR1 SGHNT and CDR2 YYREEE (reference sequence). Losses at the gene ends were 0 bases for V and 1 base for J; bases not matched to a gene: 3. The DNA of the CDR3 is TGTGCCAGCAGCTTGGAGGGACAGAAGAACACTGAAGCTTTCTTT. This translates into CASSLEGQKNTEAFF.

As to this clone: This sample includes further DNA sequences coding for the same CDR3. The chain uses TRBV6-6 and TRBJ1-2, with TRBD1 identical over 7 bases. CDR3 length: 14 residues. V shed 5 bases and J 4 bases; nucleotides not matched to a gene: 7. Germline CDR1 and CDR2: MNHNY and SVGAGI (reference sequence). The chain's CDR3 is CASSPGTVLYGYTF. CDR3 nucleotide sequence: TGTGCCAGCAGTCCCGGGACAGTTCTCTATGGCTACACCTTC.

The chain employs TRBV4-1 and TRBJ2-7; the match to TRBD1 covers 7 bases. The germline V gene encodes CDR1 MGHRA and CDR2 YSYEKL. V lost 0 bases, J lost 0 bases, and 2 bases stayed unmatched. The CDR3 length is 15 residues. The CDR3 DNA reads TGCGCCAGCAGCCAAGATGCAGGGGGCTCCTACGAGCAGTACTTC. It codes for CASSQDAGGSYEQYF.